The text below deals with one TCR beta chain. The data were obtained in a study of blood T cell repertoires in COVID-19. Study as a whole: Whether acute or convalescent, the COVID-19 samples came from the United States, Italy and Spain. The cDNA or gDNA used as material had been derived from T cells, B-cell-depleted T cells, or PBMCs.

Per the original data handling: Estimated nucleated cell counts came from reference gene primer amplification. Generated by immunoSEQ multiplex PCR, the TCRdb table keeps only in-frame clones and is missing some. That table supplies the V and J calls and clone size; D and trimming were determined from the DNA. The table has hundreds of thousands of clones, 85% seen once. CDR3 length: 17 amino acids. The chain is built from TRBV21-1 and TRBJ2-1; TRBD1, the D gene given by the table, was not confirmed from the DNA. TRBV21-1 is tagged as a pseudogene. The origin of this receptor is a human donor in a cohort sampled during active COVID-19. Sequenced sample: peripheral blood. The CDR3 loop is CASSPAQGIYFYNEQFF. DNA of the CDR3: TGTGCCAGCAGCCCAGCGCAGGGCATTTATTTTTACAATGAGCAGTTCTTC.